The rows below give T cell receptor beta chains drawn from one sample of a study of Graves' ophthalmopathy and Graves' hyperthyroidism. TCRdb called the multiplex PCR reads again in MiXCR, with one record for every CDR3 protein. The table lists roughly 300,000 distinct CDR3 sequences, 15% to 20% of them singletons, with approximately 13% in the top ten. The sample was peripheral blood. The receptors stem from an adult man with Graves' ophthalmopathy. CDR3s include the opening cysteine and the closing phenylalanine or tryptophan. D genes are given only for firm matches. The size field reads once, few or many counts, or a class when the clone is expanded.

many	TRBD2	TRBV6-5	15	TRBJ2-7	TGTGCCAGCAGTTTAATCCGGGAGGAAGCCTACGAGCAGTACTTC	CASSLIREEAYEQYF
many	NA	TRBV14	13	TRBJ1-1	TGTGCCAGCAGCCAAGATCGCCGCACTGAAGCTTTCTTT	CASSQDRRTEAFF
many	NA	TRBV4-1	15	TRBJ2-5	TGCGCCAGCAGCCAAGCGGCGGGGGCGCTTGAGACCCAGTACTTC	CASSQAAGALETQYF
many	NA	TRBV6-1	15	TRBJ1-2	TGTGCCAGCAGTGAAGGAGACAGGTCTTGGTATGGCTACACCTTC	CASSEGDRSWYGYTF
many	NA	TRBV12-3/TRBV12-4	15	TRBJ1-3	TGTGCCAGCAGTTTAGCGGCGGGCGCTGGAAACACCATATATTTT	CASSLAAGAGNTIYF
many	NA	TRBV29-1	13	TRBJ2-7	TGCAGCGTTGCACGCGGGGAACCCGGCGAGCAGTACTTC	CSVARGEPGEQYF
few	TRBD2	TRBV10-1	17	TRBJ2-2	TGCGCCAGCAGCCCCCCGGGACTAGCGGGAGTCACCGGGGAGCTGTTTTTT	CASSPPGLAGVTGELFF
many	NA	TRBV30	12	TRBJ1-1	TGTGCCTGGAACCACAAGAACACTGAAGCTTTCTTT	CAWNHKNTEAFF
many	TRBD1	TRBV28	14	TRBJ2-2	TGTGCCAGCAGCCAGGGGGCGAAGACCGGGGAGCTGTTTTTT	CASSQGAKTGELFF
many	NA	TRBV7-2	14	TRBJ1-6	TGTGCCAGCAGCTTAGGTTTCGAGGGTTCACCCCTCCACTTT	CASSLGFEGSPLHF
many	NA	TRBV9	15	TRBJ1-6	TGTGCCAGCAGCGTAACCCGATTGGGGAATTCACCCCTCCACTTT	CASSVTRLGNSPLHF